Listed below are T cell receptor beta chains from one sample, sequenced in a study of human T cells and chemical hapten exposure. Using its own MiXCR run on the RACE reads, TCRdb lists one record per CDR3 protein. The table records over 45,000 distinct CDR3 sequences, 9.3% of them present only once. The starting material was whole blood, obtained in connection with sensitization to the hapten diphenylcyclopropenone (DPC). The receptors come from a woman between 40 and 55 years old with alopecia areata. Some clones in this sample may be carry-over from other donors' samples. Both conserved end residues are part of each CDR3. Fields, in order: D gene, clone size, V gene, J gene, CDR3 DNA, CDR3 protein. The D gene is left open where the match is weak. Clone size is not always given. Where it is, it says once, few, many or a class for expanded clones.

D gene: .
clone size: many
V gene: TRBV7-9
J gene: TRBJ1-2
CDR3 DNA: TGTGCCAGCAGCTTAAGGGCAGAAGCTAACTATGGCTACACCTTC
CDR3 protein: CASSLRAEANYGYTF

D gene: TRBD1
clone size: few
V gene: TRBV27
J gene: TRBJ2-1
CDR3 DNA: TGTGCCAGCAGTTTAGGGACAGACTCCTACAATGAGCAGTTCTTC
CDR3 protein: CASSLGTDSYNEQFF

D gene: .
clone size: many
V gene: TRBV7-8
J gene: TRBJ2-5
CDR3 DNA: TGTGCCAGCAGCTTAGTGGGCGGGCTGGAGACCCAGTACTTC
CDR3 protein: CASSLVGGLETQYF

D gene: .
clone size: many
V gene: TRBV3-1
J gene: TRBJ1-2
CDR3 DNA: TGTGCCAGCAGCCCCTCCCTGGACGAGCGTGGCTACACCTTC
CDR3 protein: CASSPSLDERGYTF

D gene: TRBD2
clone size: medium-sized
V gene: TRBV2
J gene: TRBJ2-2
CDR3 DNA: TGTGCCAGCAGTTGGACTAGCGGGGGGACGACCGGGGAGCTGTTTTTT
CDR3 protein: CASSWTSGGTTGELFF

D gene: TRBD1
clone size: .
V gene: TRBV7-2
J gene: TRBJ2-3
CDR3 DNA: TGTGCCAGCAGCTTGGACAGGGTGGGCACAGATACGCAGTATTTT
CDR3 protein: CASSLDRVGTDTQYF

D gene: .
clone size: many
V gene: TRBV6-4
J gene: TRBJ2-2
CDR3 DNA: TGTGCCAGCAGCCGACAGGCTGAGACCGGGGAGCTGTTTTTT
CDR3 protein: CASSRQAETGELFF

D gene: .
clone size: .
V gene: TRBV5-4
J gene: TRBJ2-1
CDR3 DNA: TGTGCCAGCAGCTTGCGATTCGGGGATGAGCAGTTCTTC
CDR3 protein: CASSLRFGDEQFF

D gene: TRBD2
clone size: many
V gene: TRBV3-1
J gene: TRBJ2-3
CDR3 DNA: TGTGCCAGCAGCCAAGATCTGAAGTTCGGGACTAGCGGCACAGATACGCAGTATTTT
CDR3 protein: CASSQDLKFGTSGTDTQYF

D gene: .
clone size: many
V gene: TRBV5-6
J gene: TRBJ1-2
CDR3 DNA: TGTGCCAGCAGTCGGACAGTAGGATCAGGCTACACCTTC
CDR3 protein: CASSRTVGSGYTF

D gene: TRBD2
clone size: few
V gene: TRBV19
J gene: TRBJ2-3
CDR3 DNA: TGTGCCAGTAGTATAGAGAGCCTAGCGGGGGGTTTCACAGATACGCAGTATTTT
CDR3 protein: CASSIESLAGGFTDTQYF

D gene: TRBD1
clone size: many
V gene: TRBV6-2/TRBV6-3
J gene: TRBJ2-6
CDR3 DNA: TGTGCCAGCAGCTTCTGGACAGGGCCATCTGGGGCCAACGTCCTGACTTTC
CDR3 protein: CASSFWTGPSGANVLTF

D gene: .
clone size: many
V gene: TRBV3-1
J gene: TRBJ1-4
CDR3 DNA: TGTGCCAGCAGCCCCCGGGCGGCCCTAAATGAAAAACTGTTTTTT
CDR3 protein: CASSPRAALNEKLFF

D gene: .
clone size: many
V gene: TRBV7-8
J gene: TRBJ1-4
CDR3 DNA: TGTGCCAGCAGCCCGAGGGGATCTCTAACTAATGAAAAACTGTTTTTT
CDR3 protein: CASSPRGSLTNEKLFF

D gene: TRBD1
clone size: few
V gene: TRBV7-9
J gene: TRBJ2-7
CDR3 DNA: TGTGCCAGCGTCCCGGGACAGACCTACGAGCAGTACTTC
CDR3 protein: CASVPGQTYEQYF

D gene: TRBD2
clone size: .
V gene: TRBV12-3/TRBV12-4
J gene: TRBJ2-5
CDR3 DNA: TGTGCCAGCAGCGCCACCGGGACTAGCGGACAAGAGACCCAGTACTTC
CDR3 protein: CASSATGTSGQETQYF

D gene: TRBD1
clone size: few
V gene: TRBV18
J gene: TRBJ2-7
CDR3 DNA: TGTGCCAGCTCACCAGGACAGGGCCCCTCCTACGAGCAGTACTTC
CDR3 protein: CASSPGQGPSYEQYF

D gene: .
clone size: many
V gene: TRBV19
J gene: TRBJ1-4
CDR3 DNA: TGTGCCAGTACGGTGGGGTCAACTAATGAAAAACTGTTTTTT
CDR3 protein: CASTVGSTNEKLFF

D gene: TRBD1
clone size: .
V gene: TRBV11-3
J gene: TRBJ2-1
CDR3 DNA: TGTACCAGCAGTCCCGGGACAGGGGGTTACAATGAGCAGTTCTTC
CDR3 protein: CTSSPGTGGYNEQFF

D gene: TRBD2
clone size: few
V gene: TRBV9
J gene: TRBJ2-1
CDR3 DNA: TGTGCCAGTGGGACTAGCGGGGTTGTCTCCTACAATGAGCAGTTCTTC
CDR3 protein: CASGTSGVVSYNEQFF

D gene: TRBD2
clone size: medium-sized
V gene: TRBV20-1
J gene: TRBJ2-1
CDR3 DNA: TGCAGTGCTAGACCTAGCGGGACCTACAATGAGCAGTTCTTC
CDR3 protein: CSARPSGTYNEQFF

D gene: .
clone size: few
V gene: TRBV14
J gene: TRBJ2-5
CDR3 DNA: TGTGCCAGCAGCCTCTTCTGGGGGGAGACCCAGTACTTC
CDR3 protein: CASSLFWGETQYF

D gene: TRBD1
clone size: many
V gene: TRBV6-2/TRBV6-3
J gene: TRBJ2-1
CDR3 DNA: TGTGCCAGCAGTGCCGGGACAGGCGACTACAATGAGCAGTTCTTC
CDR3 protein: CASSAGTGDYNEQFF

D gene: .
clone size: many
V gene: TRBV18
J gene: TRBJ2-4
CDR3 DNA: TGTGCCAGCTCACCATCGACTACATCTAAAAACATTCAGTACTTC
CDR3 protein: CASSPSTTSKNIQYF

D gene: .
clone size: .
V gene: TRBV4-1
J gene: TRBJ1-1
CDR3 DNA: TGCGCCAGCAGCCAAGGACGGGCGAGGGTGAACACTGAAGCTTTCTTT
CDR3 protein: CASSQGRARVNTEAFF

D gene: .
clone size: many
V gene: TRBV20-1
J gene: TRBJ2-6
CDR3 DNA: TGCAGTGCTAGTAAGAGGGGAGAGTCTGGGGCCAACGTCCTGACTTTC
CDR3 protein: CSASKRGESGANVLTF

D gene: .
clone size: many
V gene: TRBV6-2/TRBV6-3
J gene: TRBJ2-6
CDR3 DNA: TGTGCCAGCAGCCCCGGCCTCTCTGGGGCCAACGTCCTGACTTTC
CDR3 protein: CASSPGLSGANVLTF

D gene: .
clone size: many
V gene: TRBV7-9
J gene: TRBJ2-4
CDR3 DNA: TGTGCCAGCAGCTTAGGGGCAGGACGGGCCAAAAACATTCAGTACTTC
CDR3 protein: CASSLGAGRAKNIQYF

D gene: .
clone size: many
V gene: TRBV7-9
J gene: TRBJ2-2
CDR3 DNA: TGTGCCAGCAGCTTAGTGGGGCCGACCGGGGAGCTGTTTTTT
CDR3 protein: CASSLVGPTGELFF

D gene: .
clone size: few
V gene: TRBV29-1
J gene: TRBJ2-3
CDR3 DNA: TGCAGCGGAGGGGGGGATACGCAGTATTTT
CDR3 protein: CSGGGDTQYF

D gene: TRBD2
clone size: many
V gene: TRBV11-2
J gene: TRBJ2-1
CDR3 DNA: TGTGCCAGCAGCTCTCTCGGGGAGCGGGGGGCATACAATGAGCAGTTCTTC
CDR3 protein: CASSSLGERGAYNEQFF

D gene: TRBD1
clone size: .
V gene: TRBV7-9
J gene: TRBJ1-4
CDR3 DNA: TGTGCCAGCAGCTCTCGCGGTCAATTCCGGGACAGTACTGGACTGTTTTTT
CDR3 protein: CASSSRGQFRDSTGLFF

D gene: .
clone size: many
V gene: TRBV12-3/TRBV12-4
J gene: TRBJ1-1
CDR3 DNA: TGTGCCAGCATCGACCCAAGGGGCGGCACTGAAGCTTTCTTT
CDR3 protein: CASIDPRGGTEAFF

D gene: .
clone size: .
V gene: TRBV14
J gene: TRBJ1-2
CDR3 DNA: TGTGCCAGCAGCCAAGTACAAAACTATGGCTACACCTTC
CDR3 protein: CASSQVQNYGYTF

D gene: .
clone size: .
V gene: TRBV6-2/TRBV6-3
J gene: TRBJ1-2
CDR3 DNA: TGTGCCAGCAATTCTCCGGACGGCTACACCTTC
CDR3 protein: CASNSPDGYTF

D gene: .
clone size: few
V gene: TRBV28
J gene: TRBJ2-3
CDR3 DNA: TGTGCCAGCAGTCGGATAGAACTCACAGATACGCAGTATTTT
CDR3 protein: CASSRIELTDTQYF

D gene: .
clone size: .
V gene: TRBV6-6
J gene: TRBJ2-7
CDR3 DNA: TGTACCAGCAGTTACTCAACAGCGTCCTACGAGCAGTACTTC
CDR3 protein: CTSSYSTASYEQYF

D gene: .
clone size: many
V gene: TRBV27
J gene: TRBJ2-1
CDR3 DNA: TGTGCCAGCAAAGTCCAGGGACTCTACAATGAGCAGTTCTTC
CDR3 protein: CASKVQGLYNEQFF

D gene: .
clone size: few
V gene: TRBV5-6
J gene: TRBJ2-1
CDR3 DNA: TGTGCCAGCAGCTCGGCCGGGACCCAGCAGTTCTTC
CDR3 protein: CASSSAGTQQFF

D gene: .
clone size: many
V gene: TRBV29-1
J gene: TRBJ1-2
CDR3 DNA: TGCAGCGTAGCCTTCGCGGGGGCGGATGGCTACACCTTC
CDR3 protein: CSVAFAGADGYTF

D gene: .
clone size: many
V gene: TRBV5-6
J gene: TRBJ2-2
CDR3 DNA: TGTGCCAGCAGCTTGAGGTTGTCGGTCGGGGAGCTGTTTTTT
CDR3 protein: CASSLRLSVGELFF

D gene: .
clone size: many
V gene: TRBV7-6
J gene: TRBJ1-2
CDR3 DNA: TGTGCCAGCACCCCGGGGGGATCTGGTGGCTACACCTTC
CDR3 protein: CASTPGGSGGYTF

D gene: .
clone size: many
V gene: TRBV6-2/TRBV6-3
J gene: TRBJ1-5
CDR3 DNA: TGTGCCAGCAGTTCGCTGACAGGCGTAGGCAATCAGCCCCAGCATTTT
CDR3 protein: CASSSLTGVGNQPQHF

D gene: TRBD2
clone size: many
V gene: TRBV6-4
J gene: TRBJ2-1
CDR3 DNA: TGTGCCAGCAGTGTTAGCGGGACATCCTACAATGAGCAGTTCTTC
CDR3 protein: CASSVSGTSYNEQFF

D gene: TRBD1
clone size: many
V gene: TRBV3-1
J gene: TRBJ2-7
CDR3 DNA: TGTGCCAGCAGCCAAGGACTTGGACAGGGGGGCGAGCAGTACTTC
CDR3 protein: CASSQGLGQGGEQYF

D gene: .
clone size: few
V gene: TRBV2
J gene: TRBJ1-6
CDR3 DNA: TGTGCCGCTCACGGTGATAATTCACCCCTCCACTTT
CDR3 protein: CAAHGDNSPLHF

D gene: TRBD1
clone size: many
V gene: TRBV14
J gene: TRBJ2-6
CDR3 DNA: TGTGCCAGCAGCCCCCTGGACAGGGGAGCCTCTGGGGCCAACGTCCTGACTTTC
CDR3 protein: CASSPLDRGASGANVLTF

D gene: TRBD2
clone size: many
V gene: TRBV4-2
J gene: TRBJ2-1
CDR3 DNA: TGTGCCAGCAGCCAAGAAGCGGGGGGGTACAATGAGCAGTTCTTC
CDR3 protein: CASSQEAGGYNEQFF

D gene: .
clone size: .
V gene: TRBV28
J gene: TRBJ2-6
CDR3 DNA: TGTGCCAGCAGTCAGAGCTCTGGGGCCAACGTCCTGACTTTC
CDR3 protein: CASSQSSGANVLTF

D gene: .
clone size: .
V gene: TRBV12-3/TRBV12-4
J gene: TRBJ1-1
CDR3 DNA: TGTGCCAGCAGTGCAGGGATGGCTGAAGCTTTCTTT
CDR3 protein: CASSAGMAEAFF

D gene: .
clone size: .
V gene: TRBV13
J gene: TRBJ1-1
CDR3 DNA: TGTGCCAGCAGCTTAGTTGGCGGGCGCACTGAAGCTTTCTTT
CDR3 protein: CASSLVGGRTEAFF